This T cell receptor beta chain was sequenced in a study of tumor-infiltrating lymphocytes in localized non-small cell lung cancer (dated by TCRdb to the early 2020s). Regarding the study in general: The cohort included patients whose samples were collected after neoadjuvant chemotherapy, as well as both smokers and never-smokers and several histologies. Alongside flow cytometry, multiplex immunofluorescence, RNA-seq, exome sequencing and proteomics, TCR sequencing was applied to the same patients as one of several integrated assays. In total, the ICON cohort was made up of about 160 surgical patients who had localized non-small cell lung cancer and whose tumors were resected. A total of 50 to 60 patients were included in the paired tumor versus uninvolved lung comparison of immunoSEQ T-cell fraction. Resected tumor tissue and uninvolved lung tissue described as non-adjacent to the tumor were contributed by each patient, with both tissues obtained from the same patient.

This clone was seen just once. No cognate antigen has been identified for it. Within one base of it there is no much larger clone, and no base qualities were kept. Overall study outcomes, separate from this receptor: The TCR-derived T-cell fraction showed no difference between the flow cytometry-defined immunotypes IM1 (good prognosis) and IM2 (poor prognosis). Different pieces of the same tissue were used for different assays, so technical variation could not be separated from intratumor heterogeneity. Consistent with immunofluorescence CD3 counts, TCRbeta sequencing supported greater T cell infiltration in tumors than in uninvolved lung tissue. Assay coverage differed among patients according to how much tissue was available, so only a subset of the cohort had TCR sequencing.

Enrollment in ICON was initiated in the first half of 2016, and the last patient was enrolled in 2018. In a subcohort of 76 patients, fresh tumor and matched uninvolved tissue were collected for in-depth immune analyses, with TCR sequencing among those analyses. DNA for TCR sequencing was isolated from bulk tissue, and no cell sorting was done. Trimming removed 6 bases from V and 2 bases from J, leaving 14 bases between the germline ends. CDR1 and CDR2 are drawn from the germline V gene: SGHAT, FQNNGV. The CDR3 has 14 amino acids, counting the end cysteine and phenylalanine. The sequence is cut down to CDR3 DNA, 42 bases in frame from base 1. The T-cell fraction in tumor and uninvolved lung tissue was provided by TCR sequencing with the immunoSEQ assay. Per the original workflow: In the survival analysis, patients were divided into a high T-cell fraction group (upper tertile) and a low T-cell fraction group (lower two tertiles), and the two groups were compared using a log-rank test. Paired tumor versus uninvolved lung differences in T-cell fraction were tested with a signed-rank test. TCRdb took over this immuneACCESS table, retaining in-frame rearrangements with V and J assigned. Such tables are incomplete; in checked studies, under half of the missing clones stem from an unresolved V gene, and the remainder is unexplained. V, J and clone size derive from that table, while D and trimming were established from the DNA sequence. The sample table contains about 10,000 clones; only one count was recorded for around 64% of them. Approximately 10% of the sample belongs to the ten largest clones.

The sequenced sample consisted of uninvolved lung tissue not adjacent to the tumor. The receptor was derived from a human donor with non-small cell lung cancer. The chain was built from TRBV11-2 and TRBJ2-7, with a weak D call of TRBD1 (6 bases match). The DNA sequence is given as TGTGCCAGCAGTTCCAGGGGATTGACCTACGAGCAGTACTTC. Translated, it reads CASSSRGLTYEQYF.